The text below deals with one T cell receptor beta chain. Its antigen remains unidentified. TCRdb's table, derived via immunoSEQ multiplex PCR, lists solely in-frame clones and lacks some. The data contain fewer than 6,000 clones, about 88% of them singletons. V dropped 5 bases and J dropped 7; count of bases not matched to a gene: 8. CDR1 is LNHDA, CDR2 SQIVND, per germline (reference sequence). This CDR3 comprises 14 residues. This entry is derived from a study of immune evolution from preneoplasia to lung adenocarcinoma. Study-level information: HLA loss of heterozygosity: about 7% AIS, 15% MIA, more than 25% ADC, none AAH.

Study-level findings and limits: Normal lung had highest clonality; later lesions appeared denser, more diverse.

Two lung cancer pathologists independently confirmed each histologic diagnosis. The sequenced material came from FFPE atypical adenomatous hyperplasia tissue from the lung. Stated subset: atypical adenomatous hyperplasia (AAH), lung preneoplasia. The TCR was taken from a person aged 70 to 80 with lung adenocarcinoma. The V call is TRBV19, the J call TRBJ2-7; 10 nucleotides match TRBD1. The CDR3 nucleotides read TGTGCCAGTAGTTCAAGGGACAGGGGAGGGGAGCAGTACTTC. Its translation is CASSSRDRGGEQYF. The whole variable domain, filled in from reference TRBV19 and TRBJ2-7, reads DGGITQSPKYLFRKEGQNVTLSCEQNLNHDAMYWYRQDPGQGLRLIYYSQIVNDFQKGDIAEGYSVSREKKESFPLTVTSAQKNPTAFYLCASSSRDRGGEQYFGPGTRLTVT.